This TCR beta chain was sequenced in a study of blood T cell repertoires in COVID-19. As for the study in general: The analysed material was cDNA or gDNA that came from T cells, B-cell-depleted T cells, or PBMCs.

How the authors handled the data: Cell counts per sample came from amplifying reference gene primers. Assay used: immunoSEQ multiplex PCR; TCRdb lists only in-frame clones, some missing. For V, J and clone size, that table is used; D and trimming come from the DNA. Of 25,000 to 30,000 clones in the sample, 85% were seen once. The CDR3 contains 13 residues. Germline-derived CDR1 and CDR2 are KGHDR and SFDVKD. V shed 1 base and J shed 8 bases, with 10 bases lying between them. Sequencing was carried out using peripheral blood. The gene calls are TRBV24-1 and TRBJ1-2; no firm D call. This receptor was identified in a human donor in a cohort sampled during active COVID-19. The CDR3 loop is CATSDFNGEGYTF. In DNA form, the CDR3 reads TGTGCCACCAGTGATTTCAACGGGGAGGGCTACACCTTC.